This T cell receptor (beta chain) was sequenced in a study of cytomegalovirus exposure and HLA in healthy donors. V shed 5 bases, J shed 5 bases, and the junction held 4 bases outside the gene matches. Germline V CDR1 and CDR2: LNHDA, SQIVND (reference sequence). The CDR3 covers 14 residues. The PCR made use of 60 Vbeta and 13 Jbeta primers. TCRdb's table, derived via immunoSEQ multiplex PCR, lists solely in-frame clones and lacks some. The sample has 120,000 to 150,000 clones; approximately 71% are singletons. The chain recombines TRBV19 with TRBJ2-1, with 9 nucleotides matching TRBD2. This TCR derives from a woman aged 50 to 65 in good health and CMV-seronegative. Input material: PBMCs. The CDR3 DNA is TGTGCCAGTAGTCCCCGGACTAGCGACAATGAGCAGTTCTTC. Protein sequence: CASSPRTSDNEQFF.